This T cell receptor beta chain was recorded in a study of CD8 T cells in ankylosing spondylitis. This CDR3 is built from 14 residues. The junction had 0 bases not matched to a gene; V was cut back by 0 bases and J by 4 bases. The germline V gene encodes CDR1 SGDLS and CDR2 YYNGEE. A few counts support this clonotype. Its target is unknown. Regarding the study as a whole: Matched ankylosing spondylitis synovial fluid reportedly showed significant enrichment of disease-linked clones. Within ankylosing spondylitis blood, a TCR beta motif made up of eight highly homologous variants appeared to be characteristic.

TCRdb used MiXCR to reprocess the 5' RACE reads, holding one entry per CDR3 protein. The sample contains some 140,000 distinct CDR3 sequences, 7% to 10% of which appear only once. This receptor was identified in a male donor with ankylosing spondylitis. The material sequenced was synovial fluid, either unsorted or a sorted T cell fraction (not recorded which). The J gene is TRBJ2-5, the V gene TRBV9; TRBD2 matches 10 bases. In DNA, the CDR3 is TGTGCCAGCAGCGTAGTAGCGGGGGGAGAGACCCAGTACTTC. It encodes CASSVVAGGETQYF.